The text below deals with one T cell receptor beta chain. This record comes from a study of control samples from healthy donors and cancer patients. The protocol was immunoSEQ multiplex PCR, while the TCRdb copy is restricted to in-frame clones and leaves out a portion. Of 120,000 to 150,000 clones in the sample, roughly nine tenths were seen once. V lost 0 bases to trimming and J lost 4 bases, with 14 bases between them. The CDR3 has 16 amino acids. CDR1 LGHDT and CDR2 YNNKEL come from the germline V gene (reference sequence). This rearrangement joins TRBV3-1 (or the pseudogene TRBV3-2) to TRBJ2-3; a possible D gene is TRBD1 (6 bases). Sequencing was done on a sample of blood. This sequence originates from a man in his late teens or twenties in good health. Here the CDR3 DNA reads TGTGCCAGCAGCCAAGACGGCAGGGGCCCCCCAGATACGCAGTATTTT. This translates into CASSQDGRGPPDTQYF.